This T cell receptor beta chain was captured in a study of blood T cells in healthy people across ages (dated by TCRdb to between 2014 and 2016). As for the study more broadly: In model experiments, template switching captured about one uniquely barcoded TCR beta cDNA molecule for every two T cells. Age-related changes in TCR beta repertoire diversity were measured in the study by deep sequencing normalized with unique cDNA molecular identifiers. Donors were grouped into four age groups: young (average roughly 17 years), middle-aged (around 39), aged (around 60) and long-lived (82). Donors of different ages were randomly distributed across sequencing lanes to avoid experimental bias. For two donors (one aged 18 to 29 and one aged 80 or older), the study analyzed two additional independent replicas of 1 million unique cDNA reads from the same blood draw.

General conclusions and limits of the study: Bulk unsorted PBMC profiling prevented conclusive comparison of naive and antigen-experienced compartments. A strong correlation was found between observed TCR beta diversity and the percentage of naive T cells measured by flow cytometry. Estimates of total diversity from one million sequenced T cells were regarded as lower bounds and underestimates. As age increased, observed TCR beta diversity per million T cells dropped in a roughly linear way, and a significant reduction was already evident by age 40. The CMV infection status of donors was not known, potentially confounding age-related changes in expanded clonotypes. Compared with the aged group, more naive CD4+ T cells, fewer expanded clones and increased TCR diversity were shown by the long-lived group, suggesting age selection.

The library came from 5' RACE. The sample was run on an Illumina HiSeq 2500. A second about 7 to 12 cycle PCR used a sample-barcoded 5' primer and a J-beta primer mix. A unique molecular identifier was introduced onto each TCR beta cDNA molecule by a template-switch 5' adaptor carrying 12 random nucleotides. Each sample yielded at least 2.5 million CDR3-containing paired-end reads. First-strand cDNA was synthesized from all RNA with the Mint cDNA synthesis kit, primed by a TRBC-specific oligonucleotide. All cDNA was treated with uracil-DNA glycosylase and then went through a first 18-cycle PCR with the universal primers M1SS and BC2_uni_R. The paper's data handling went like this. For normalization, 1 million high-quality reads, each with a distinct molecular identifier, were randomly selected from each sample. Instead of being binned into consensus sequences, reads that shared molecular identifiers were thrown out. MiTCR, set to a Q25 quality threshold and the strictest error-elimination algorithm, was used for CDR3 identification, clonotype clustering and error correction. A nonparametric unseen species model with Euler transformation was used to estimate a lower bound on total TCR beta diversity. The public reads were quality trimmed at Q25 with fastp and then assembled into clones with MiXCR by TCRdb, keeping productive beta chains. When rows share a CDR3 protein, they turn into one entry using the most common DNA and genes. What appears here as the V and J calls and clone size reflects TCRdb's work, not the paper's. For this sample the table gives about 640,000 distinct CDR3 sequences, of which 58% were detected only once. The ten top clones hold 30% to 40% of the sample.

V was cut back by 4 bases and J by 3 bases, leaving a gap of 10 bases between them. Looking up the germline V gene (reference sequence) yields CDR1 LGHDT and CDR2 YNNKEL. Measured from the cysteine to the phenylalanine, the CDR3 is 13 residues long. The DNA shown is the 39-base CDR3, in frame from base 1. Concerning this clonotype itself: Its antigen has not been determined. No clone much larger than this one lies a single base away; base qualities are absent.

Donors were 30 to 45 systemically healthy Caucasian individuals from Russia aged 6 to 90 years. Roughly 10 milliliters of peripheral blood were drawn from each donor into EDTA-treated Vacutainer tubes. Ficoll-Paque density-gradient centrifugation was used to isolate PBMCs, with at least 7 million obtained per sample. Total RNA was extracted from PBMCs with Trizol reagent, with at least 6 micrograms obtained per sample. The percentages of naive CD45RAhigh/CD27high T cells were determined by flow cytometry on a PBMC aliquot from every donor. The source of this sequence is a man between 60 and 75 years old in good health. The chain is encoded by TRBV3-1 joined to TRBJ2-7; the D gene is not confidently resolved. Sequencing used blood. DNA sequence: TGTGCCAGCAGCCGTAGCCTAAACTACGAGCAGTACTTC. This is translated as CASSRSLNYEQYF.